Described below is a single T cell receptor (beta chain) sequence and its context. Its specificity is unknown. The data were obtained in a study of T cell responses to AZD1222 COVID-19 vaccine. The CDR3 covers 14 residues. V shed 5 bases and J shed 5 bases, with 15 bases lying between them. Germline CDR1 and CDR2: MDHEN and SYDVKM. General study points: Baseline seropositivity characterized only six or seven AZD1222 recipients. Regions left unmutated in variants are reportedly the target of nearly half of spike-specific TCRs.

Generated by immunoSEQ multiplex PCR, the TCRdb table keeps only in-frame clones and is missing some. This table holds approximately 150,000 clones, around 91% found once. The chain has TRBV28 and TRBJ1-2; D is unclear. The clonotype comes from an adult who received the AZD1222 COVID-19 vaccine. The sequences come from peripheral blood, collected 28 days after the second AZD1222 dose. CDR3 residues: CASSSSGPAYGYTF. The DNA for the CDR3 is TGTGCCAGCAGTAGCAGTGGCCCTGCGTATGGCTACACCTTC.